The clone carrying this TCR beta chain came up once. This CDR3 comprises 15 residues. With 1 base clipped from V and 8 bases from J, the junction kept 11 bases outside the gene matches. Germline V gene sequence: CDR1 GTSNPN, CDR2 SVGIG (reference sequence). Study processing details: Reference gene primer amplification yielded estimated nucleated cell counts. Profiling relied on immunoSEQ multiplex PCR, and the TCRdb table lists in-frame clones only, not all of them. That table is the source of V, J and clone size, and D and trimming were worked out from the DNA. The sample includes roughly 120,000 clones, about 80% seen only once; the top ten take more than 10%. The data stem from a study of blood T cell repertoires in COVID-19. Study overall: The United States, Italy and Spain were the sources of the acute and convalescent COVID-19 samples. PBMCs, B-cell-depleted T cells, or T cells were the source of the cDNA or gDNA that made up the material.

The TCR comes from a woman in her sixties or seventies with acute or convalescent COVID-19. The chain couples TRBV30 to TRBJ2-1, with 7 bases identical to TRBD1. The sequencing sample was made of peripheral blood. This CDR3 reads CAWSEDRVRKDEQFF. The CDR3 nucleotides are TGTGCCTGGAGTGAAGACAGGGTTCGGAAGGATGAGCAGTTCTTC.